Here is one T cell receptor (beta chain) with its context. The antigen is not known. The CDR3 spans 17 residues. The V gene's germline CDR1 is SGHVS and CDR2 FQNEAQ. V lost 4 bases and J 3 bases, leaving 21 bases between the germline ends. The data are from a study of blood T cells in healthy people across ages. Findings and limits, study-wide: Estimates drawn from one million T cells were deemed to understate diversity.

The donors, healthy Caucasians from Russia, were aged about 6 to 95. A second PCR, run for about 7 to 11 cycles, used a sample-barcoded 5' primer plus a J-beta primer mix. TCRdb re-called the 5' RACE reads with MiXCR, one entry per CDR3 protein. The sample gives around 1,000,000 distinct CDR3 sequences, around two fifths of which show up once; less than 15% is in the top ten. This sequence joins TRBV7-8 and TRBJ1-1; D remains ambiguous. Sequencing input: blood. This sequence originates from a man between 18 and 29 years old in good health. The CDR3 region has the DNA TGTGCCAGCAGCTCCCTTAGCCGTAAGGGAAGGGACACTGAAGCTTTCTTT. Translating it yields CASSSLSRKGRDTEAFF.